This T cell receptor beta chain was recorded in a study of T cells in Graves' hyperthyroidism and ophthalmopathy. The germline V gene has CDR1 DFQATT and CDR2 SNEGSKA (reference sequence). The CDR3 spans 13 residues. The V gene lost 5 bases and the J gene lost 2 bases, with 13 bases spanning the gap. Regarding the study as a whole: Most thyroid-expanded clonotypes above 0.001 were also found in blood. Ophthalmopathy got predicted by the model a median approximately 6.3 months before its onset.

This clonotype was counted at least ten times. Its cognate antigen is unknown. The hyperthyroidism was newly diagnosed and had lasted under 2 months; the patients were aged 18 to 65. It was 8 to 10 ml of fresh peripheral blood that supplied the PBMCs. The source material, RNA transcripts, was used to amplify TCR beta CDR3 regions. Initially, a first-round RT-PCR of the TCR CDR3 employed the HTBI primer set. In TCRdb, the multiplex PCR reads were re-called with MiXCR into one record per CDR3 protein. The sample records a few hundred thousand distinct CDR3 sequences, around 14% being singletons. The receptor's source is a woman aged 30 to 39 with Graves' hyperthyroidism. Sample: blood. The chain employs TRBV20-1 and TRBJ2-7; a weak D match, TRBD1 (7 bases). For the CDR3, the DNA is TGCAGTGCTGCGGGACAGTCACCCTACGAGCAGTACTTC. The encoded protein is CSAAGQSPYEQYF.